This entry concerns a single TCR beta chain. The data were obtained in a study of CD8 T cells in Susac syndrome. Reverse transcription of about 0.45 to 1 ug RNA was performed with random hexamers. One entry per CDR3 protein, called by TCRdb with MiXCR from the immunoSEQ multiplex PCR reads. The sample lists some 210,000 distinct CDR3 sequences; about 94% were seen once. In blood CD8+ and CD4+ T cells, TCR beta underwent sequencing. In Susac syndrome patients, recently defined diagnostic criteria for definite or probable disease were met. FACS enriched CD8+ TEMRA cells, while bulk CD8+ and CD4+ were negatively isolated. Germline V gives CDR1 SGHTA, CDR2 FQGNSA. With 1 base removed from V and 4 bases from J, the gap between germline ends came to 16 bases. The CDR3 totals 16 residues.

This chain connects TRBV7-2 to TRBJ1-2; D possibly corresponds to TRBD1 (5 bases). Sequencing used CD4+ T cells from PBMCs. The receptor was derived from a human donor with Susac syndrome. The CDR3 here is CASSLVQGPMGYGYTF. Here the CDR3 DNA reads TGTGCCAGCAGCTTAGTCCAGGGTCCCATGGGCTATGGCTACACCTTC. Full variable domain (remainder filled in from reference TRBV7-2 and TRBJ1-2): GAGVSQSPSNKVTEKGKDVELRCDPISGHTALYWYRQSLGQGLEFLIYFQGNSAPDKSGLPSDRFSAERTGGSVSTLTIQRTQQEDSAVYLCASSLVQGPMGYGYTFGSGTRLTVV.